Following are 9 T cell receptor beta chains from one sample sequenced in a study of CD8 T cells in Susac syndrome (dated by TCRdb to between 2018 and 2020). The library was produced with the immunoSEQ multiplex PCR assay. RNA was extracted using the RNeasy kit, and roughly 0.45 to 1 microgram was reverse transcribed with random hexamers. TCRdb itself trimmed the public reads at Q25 with fastp, ran MiXCR and retained productive beta chains. Under each unique CDR3 protein, matching rows form one entry showing the most common genes and DNA. The sample records about 140,000 distinct CDR3 sequences, approximately 95% of which are singletons. The ten largest clones capture roughly 0.084% of the sample. Sequencing was performed on CD4+ T cells from PBMCs. These receptors came from a human donor with Susac syndrome.

The rearrangement links TRBV7-3 to TRBJ2-5; 11 positions match TRBD2. J gave up 4 bases and V 5 bases, and 9 bases lay outside the gene matches. Germline V gene data show CDR1 as SGHTA and CDR2 as FQGTGA. The CDR3 spans 16 residues. Here the CDR3 reads CASSRGTSGSRETQYF. In DNA, the CDR3 is TGTGCCAGCAGCCGAGGGACTAGCGGCAGTCGAGAGACCCAGTACTTC.

The chain is built from TRBV6-5 and TRBJ2-5; D is possibly TRBD2 (6 bases). The CDR3 runs 13 residues. CDR1 is MNHEY and CDR2 is SVGAGI in the germline V gene. Between the trimmed V and J ends, which lost 0 bases and 4 bases, there was a span of 6 bases. In nucleotides, the CDR3 is TGTGCCAGCAGTTACTCGGAGGGAGAGACCCAGTACTTC. Translation: CASSYSEGETQYF.

The V and J genes are TRBV19 and TRBJ1-1; D is unresolved. The germline V gene has CDR1 LNHDA and CDR2 SQIVND (reference sequence). Between the trimmed V and J ends, which lost 9 bases and 9 bases, there was a span of 23 bases. The length of the CDR3 is 14 residues. Here the CDR3 DNA reads TGTGCCAGCCCGAACCGGCAAACGGTAGACAAAGCTTTCTTT. Its translation: CASPNRQTVDKAFF.

The chain joins TRBV3-1 to TRBJ2-1; D may be TRBD2 (6 bases). Trimming cost V 5 bases and J 5 bases, with 22 bases left between them. Germline assignment: CDR1 LGHDT and CDR2 YNNKEL (reference sequence). The CDR3 spans 17 residues. CDR3 sequence reads: CASSNPPTAGTDNEQFF. The CDR3 nucleotides read TGTGCCAGCAGCAACCCCCCAACCGCGGGAACGGACAATGAGCAGTTCTTC.

The chain carries TRBV3-1 and TRBJ2-2, with D perhaps TRBD1 (5 bases). Germline V gene sequence: CDR1 LGHDT, CDR2 YNNKEL (reference sequence). The CDR3 totals 17 residues. V dropped 4 bases and J dropped 0 bases, with 15 bases sitting between them. CDR3 nucleotide sequence: TGTGCCAGCAGCCGGCGCCAGGGAATCGCGAACACCGGGGAGCTGTTTTTT. This gives the protein CASSRRQGIANTGELFF.

This rearrangement joins TRBV7-9 to TRBJ2-7, with D possibly matching TRBD1 (5 bases). Per germline, CDR1 SEHNR and CDR2 FQNEAQ (reference sequence). The CDR3 contains 15 residues. Trimming shortened V by 0 bases and J by 2 bases, and 11 bases separated the two germline ends. The CDR3 sequence: CASSLALAGTYEQYF. CDR3 sequence (DNA): TGTGCCAGCAGCTTAGCATTGGCAGGGACCTACGAGCAGTACTTC.

This chain connects TRBV6-4 to TRBJ2-3; TRBD2 is a possible D gene (5 bases). The germline CDR1 and CDR2 sequences are MRHNA and SNTAGT. The CDR3 totals 13 residues. V lost 0 bases and J lost 10, with 11 bases in between. CDR3 sequence: CASSDSSNGAQYF. In DNA, the CDR3 is TGTGCCAGCAGTGACTCGTCTAACGGGGCGCAGTATTTT.

The chain recombines TRBV4-1 with TRBJ2-2; D not certain. V was pared by 0 bases and J by 1 base, with 6 bases between. Per germline, CDR1 MGHRA and CDR2 YSYEKL. The CDR3 extends over 15 amino acids. The CDR3 reads CASSQESLNTGELFF. In nucleotides, the CDR3 is TGCGCCAGCAGCCAAGAATCGCTGAACACCGGGGAGCTGTTTTTT.

V and J are TRBV5-1 and TRBJ2-2; 10 bases map to TRBD2. V was pared by 2 bases and J by 0 bases, with 1 base of the junction left unmatched. The germline CDR1 and CDR2 sequences are SGHRS and YFSETQ. The CDR3 length is 16 residues. This CDR3 reads CASSLLAGPNTGELFF. The CDR3 DNA is TGCGCCAGCAGCTTACTAGCGGGACCGAACACCGGGGAGCTGTTTTTT.